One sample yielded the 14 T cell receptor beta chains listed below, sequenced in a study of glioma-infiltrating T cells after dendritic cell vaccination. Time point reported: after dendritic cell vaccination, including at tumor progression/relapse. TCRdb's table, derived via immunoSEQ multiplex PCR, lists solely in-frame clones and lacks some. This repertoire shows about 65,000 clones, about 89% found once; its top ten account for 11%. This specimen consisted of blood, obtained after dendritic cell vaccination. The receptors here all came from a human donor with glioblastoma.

The CDR3 loop reads CACTGGFNYGYTF. The CDR3 nucleotides read TGTGCCTGTACAGGGGGGTTTAACTATGGCTACACCTTC. The chain uses TRBV30 and TRBJ1-2; 8 nucleotides match TRBD1. Trimming took 6 bases from V and 1 from J; bases not matched to a gene: 4. This CDR3 region has 13 residues. Per the germline V gene, CDR1 is GTSNPN and CDR2 is SVGIG (reference sequence).

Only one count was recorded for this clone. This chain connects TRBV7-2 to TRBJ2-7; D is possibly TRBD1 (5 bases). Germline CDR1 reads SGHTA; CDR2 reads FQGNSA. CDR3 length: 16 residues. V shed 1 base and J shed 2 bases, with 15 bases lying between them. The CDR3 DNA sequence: TGTGCCAGCAGCTTAGACGTACAGGCCTCTACCTACGAGCAGTACTTC. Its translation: CASSLDVQASTYEQYF.

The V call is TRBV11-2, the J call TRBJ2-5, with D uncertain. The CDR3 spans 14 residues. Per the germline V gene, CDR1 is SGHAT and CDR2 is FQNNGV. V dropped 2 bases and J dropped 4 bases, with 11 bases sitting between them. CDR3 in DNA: TGTGCCAGCAGCTTAAAGCGACCTGGAGAGACCCAGTACTTC. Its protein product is CASSLKRPGETQYF.

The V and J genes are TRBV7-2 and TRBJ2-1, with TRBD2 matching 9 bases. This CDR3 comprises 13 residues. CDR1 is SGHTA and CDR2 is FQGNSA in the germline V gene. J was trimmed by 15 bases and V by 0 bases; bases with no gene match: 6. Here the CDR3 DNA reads TGTGCCAGCAGCTTAGCCCTAGCGGGAACGAGGTTCTTC. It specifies CASSLALAGTRFF. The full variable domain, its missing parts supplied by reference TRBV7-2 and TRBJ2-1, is GAGVSQSPSNKVTEKGKDVELRCDPISGHTALYWYRQSLGQGLEFLIYFQGNSAPDKSGLPSDRFSAERTGGSVSTLTIQRTQQEDSAVYLCASSLALAGTRFFGPGTRLTVL.

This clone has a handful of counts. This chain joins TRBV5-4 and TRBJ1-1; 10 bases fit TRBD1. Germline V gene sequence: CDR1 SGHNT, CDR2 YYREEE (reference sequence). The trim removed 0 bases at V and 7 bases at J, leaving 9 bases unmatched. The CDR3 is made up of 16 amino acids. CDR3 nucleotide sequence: TGTGCCAGCAGCTTGGGCCGGGACAGGGGAACAGGTGAAGCTTTCTTT. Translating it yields CASSLGRDRGTGEAFF.

The CDR3 bases are TGTGCCACCAGCAGAGGGGCAGGAGGGTCCTACAATGAGCAGTTCTTC. This codes for CATSRGAGGSYNEQFF. The genes are TRBV15 and TRBJ2-1, with a possible D match to TRBD2 (6 bases). The germline V gene has CDR1 LNHNV and CDR2 YYDKDF (reference sequence). V dropped 1 base and J dropped 1 base, with 11 bases sitting between them. The CDR3 covers 16 residues.

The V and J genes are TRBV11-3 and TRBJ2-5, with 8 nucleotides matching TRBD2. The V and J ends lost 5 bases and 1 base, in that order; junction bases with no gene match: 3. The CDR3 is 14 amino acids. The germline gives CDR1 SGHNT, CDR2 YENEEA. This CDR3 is CASSTGLVQETQYF. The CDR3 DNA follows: TGTGCCAGCAGCACGGGACTAGTCCAAGAGACCCAGTACTTC.

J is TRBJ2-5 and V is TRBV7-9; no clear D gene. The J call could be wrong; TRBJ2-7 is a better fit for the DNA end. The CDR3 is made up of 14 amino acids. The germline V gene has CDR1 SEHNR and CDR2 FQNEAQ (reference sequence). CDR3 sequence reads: CASSLAGQAYEQYF. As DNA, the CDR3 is TGTGCCAGCAGCTTAGCTGGCCAGGCCTACGAGCAGTACTTC.

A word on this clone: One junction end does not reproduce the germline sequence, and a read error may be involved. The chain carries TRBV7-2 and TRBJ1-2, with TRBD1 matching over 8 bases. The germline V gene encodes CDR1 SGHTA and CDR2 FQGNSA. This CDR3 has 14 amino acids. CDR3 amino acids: CASSLVGQGYGYAF. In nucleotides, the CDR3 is TGTGCCAGCAGCTTAGTCGGACAGGGCTATGGCTACGCCTTC.

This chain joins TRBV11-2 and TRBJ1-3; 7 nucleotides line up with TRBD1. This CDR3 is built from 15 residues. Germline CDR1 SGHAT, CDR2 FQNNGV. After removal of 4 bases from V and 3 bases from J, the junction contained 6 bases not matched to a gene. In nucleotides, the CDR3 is TGTGCCAGCAGCTCCGACAGGGTTGGTGGAAACACCATATATTTT. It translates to CASSSDRVGGNTIYF.

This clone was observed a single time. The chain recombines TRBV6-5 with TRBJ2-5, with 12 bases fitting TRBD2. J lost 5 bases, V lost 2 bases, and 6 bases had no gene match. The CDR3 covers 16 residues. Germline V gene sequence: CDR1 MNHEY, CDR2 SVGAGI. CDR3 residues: CASSYRSSGGAETQYF. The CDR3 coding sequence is TGTGCCAGCAGTTACAGGTCTAGCGGGGGGGCGGAGACCCAGTACTTC.

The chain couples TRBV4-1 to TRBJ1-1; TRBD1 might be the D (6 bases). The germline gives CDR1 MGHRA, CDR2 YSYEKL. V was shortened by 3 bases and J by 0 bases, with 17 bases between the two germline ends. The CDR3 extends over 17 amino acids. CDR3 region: CASSQDRLATMNTEAFF. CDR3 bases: TGCGCCAGCAGCCAGGACAGATTAGCGACCATGAACACTGAAGCTTTCTTT.

Here the CDR3 DNA reads TGTGCCAGCTCACCGGAGGGGGGGCCACTCTATGGCTACACCTTC. Encoded protein: CASSPEGGPLYGYTF. The V and J genes are TRBV18 and TRBJ1-2; the D gene is possibly TRBD1 (6 bases). Trimming removed 3 bases at V and 4 bases at J, with 15 bases between. The CDR3 loop spans 15 amino acids. CDR1 and CDR2 from the germline V gene are KGHSH and LQKENI.

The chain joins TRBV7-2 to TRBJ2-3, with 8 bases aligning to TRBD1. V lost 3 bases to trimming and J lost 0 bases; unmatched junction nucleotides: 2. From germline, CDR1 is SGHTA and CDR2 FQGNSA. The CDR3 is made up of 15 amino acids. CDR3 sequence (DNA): TGTGCCAGCAGCTTGGACAGGGTCAGCACAGATACGCAGTATTTT. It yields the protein CASSLDRVSTDTQYF.